The 24 T cell receptor beta chains below were found in one sample sequenced in a study of CD8+ T cells in alopecia areata. Stated treatment: oral pan-JAK inhibitor, 5-10 mg twice daily. TCR sequencing used cDNA made by reverse transcription of extracted RNA. The data were produced by immunoSEQ multiplex PCR, yet TCRdb's version contains in-frame clones alone and is incomplete. The data show about 140,000 clones, with roughly 80% seen just once and 25% held by the top ten. The specimen was CD8+ T cells sorted from blood, collected at week 4, from a patient treated with tofacitinib. The source of these receptors is a human donor with alopecia areata.

The chain uses TRBV7-8 and TRBJ2-3; D not certain. The CDR3 length is 14 residues. The V gene's germline CDR1 is SGHVS and CDR2 FQNEAQ. V lost 5 bases, J lost 0 bases, and 9 bases lay in between. CDR3 DNA: TGTGCCAGCAGCCCAAGACCGAGCACAGATACGCAGTATTTT. Translated, it gives CASSPRPSTDTQYF.

V and J are TRBV7-8 and TRBJ2-5; tentative D call: TRBD1 (6 bases). This CDR3 contains 14 residues. The V gene lost 4 bases and the J gene lost 7 bases, with 16 bases spanning the gap. Germline V CDR1 and CDR2: SGHVS, FQNEAQ. The CDR3 sequence is CASSSDTRGRTQYF. Here the CDR3 DNA reads TGTGCCAGCAGCTCCGACACAAGGGGGAGGACCCAGTACTTC.

In nucleotides, the CDR3 is TGCAGCGTCATCTCCCAGAGGGGTGGCTACACCTTC. Translation gives CSVISQRGGYTF. The rearrangement uses TRBV29-1 and TRBJ1-2, with a possible D match to TRBD1 (5 bases). The germline gives CDR1 SQVTM, CDR2 ANQGSEA. This CDR3 spans 12 amino acids. V shed 6 bases and J shed 7 bases, with 15 bases lying between them. Together with reference TRBV29-1 and TRBJ1-2, the CDR3 gives the full variable domain: SAVISQKPSRDICQRGTSLTIQCQVDSQVTMMFWYRQQPGQSLTLIATANQGSEATYESGFVIDKFPISRPNLTFSTLTVSNMSPEDSSIYLCSVISQRGGYTFGSGTRLTVV.

This clone was seen only once. The V gene is TRBV2, the J gene TRBJ2-3; the D is unclear. Germline values: CDR1 SNHLY, CDR2 FYNNEI. This CDR3 has 12 amino acids. The ends were cut back, 4 bases at V and 9 bases at J, with 11 bases in the middle. The DNA of the CDR3 is TGTGCCAGCAGTGCTGGCGGAAGCACGCAGTATTTT. Its translation is CASSAGGSTQYF.

This chain links TRBV25-1 with TRBJ2-5; D is perhaps TRBD1 (6 bases). V shed 3 bases and J shed 2 bases, with 10 bases lying between them. The CDR3 extends over 14 amino acids. Looked up from germline, CDR1 is MGHDK and CDR2 is SYGVNS. The CDR3 nucleotides read TGTGCCAGCAGTGATGGCAGGGGACAAGAGACCCAGTACTTC. It specifies CASSDGRGQETQYF.

V and J are TRBV2 and TRBJ2-7, with a tentative D call TRBD2 (5 bases). Trimming shortened V by 3 bases and J by 2 bases, and 14 bases separated the two germline ends. CDR3 size: 15 residues. Germline V CDR1 and CDR2: SNHLY, FYNNEI. The CDR3 spells CASSETGGSTYEQYF. CDR3 sequence (DNA): TGTGCCAGCAGTGAGACTGGCGGGTCAACCTACGAGCAGTACTTC.

This clone was recorded a few times. The genes are TRBV15 and TRBJ1-1; D is undetermined. With 3 bases removed from V and 1 base from J, the gap between germline ends came to 12 bases. This CDR3 has 15 amino acids. Germline assignment: CDR1 LNHNV and CDR2 YYDKDF (reference sequence). CDR3 region: CATSRSPGRNTEAFF. CDR3 coding DNA: TGTGCCACCAGCAGGAGCCCGGGGAGGAACACTGAAGCTTTCTTT.

The J gene is TRBJ2-3, the V gene TRBV4-2, with TRBD2 matching over 10 bases. The CDR3 sequence is 15 residues long. Trimming cost V 4 bases and J 6 bases; bases outside gene matches: 7. CDR1 is LGHNA, CDR2 YNFKEQ, per germline. The CDR3 DNA is TGTGCCAGCAGCCCCAGCGGGGGGGCAGCGGATACGCAGTATTTT. This encodes CASSPSGGAADTQYF.

This clone is a singleton in its sample. V and J are TRBV5-1 and TRBJ2-2; D ambiguous. V gave up 0 bases and J gave up 2 bases, with 5 bases separating them. CDR1 SGHRS and CDR2 YFSETQ come from the germline V gene. The CDR3 is made up of 14 amino acids. For the CDR3, the DNA is TGCGCCAGCAGCTTGGCTCCCAACACCGGGGAGCTGTTTTTT. Translated, it gives CASSLAPNTGELFF. Using reference TRBV5-1 and TRBJ2-2 for the parts outside the CDR3, the full variable domain is KAGVTQTPRYLIKTRGQQVTLSCSPISGHRSVSWYQQTPGQGLQFLFEYFSETQRNKGNFPGRFSGRQFSNSRSEMNVSTLELGDSALYLCASSLAPNTGELFFGEGSRLTVL.

This clone was counted a few times. This chain links TRBV6-5 with TRBJ2-7, with D perhaps matching TRBD1 or TRBD2 (5 bases each). This CDR3 is 14 amino acids long. CDR1 MNHEY and CDR2 SVGAGI come from the germline V gene. Deletions cut 4 bases from V and 5 bases from J, with 15 bases between. The CDR3 region has the DNA TGTGCCAGCAGTTGGACCCCAGGGAGTAACGAGCAGTACTTC. Its protein is CASSWTPGSNEQYF.

This chain joins TRBV11-2 and TRBJ2-2; D gene uncertain. Germline-derived CDR1 and CDR2 are SGHAT and FQNNGV. V was pared by 1 base and J by 4 bases, with 7 bases between. This CDR3 spans 14 amino acids. CDR3 region: CASSLALGTGELFF. The CDR3 DNA follows: TGTGCCAGCAGCTTAGCGCTGGGCACCGGGGAGCTGTTTTTT.

The chain links TRBV14 to TRBJ2-1, with 11 bases identical to TRBD2. With V trimmed by 2 bases and J by 3 bases, 0 bases remained unmatched. The CDR3 runs to 15 residues. CDR1 and CDR2 from the germline V gene are SGHDN and FVKESK. The CDR3, as DNA: TGTGCCAGCAGCCAACTAGCGGGGGGCTACAATGAGCAGTTCTTC. It yields the protein CASSQLAGGYNEQFF.

The chain joins TRBV15 to TRBJ2-1, with 11 bases that match TRBD2. The junction had 9 bases not matched to a gene; V was cut back by 0 bases and J by 8 bases. The CDR3 is 17 amino acids. Looked up from germline, CDR1 is LNHNV and CDR2 is YYDKDF (reference sequence). CDR3 sequence: CATSRDRTSGLGDEQFF. CDR3 DNA sequence: TGTGCCACCAGCAGAGATCGGACTAGCGGGTTAGGGGATGAGCAGTTCTTC. Full variable domain (remainder filled in from reference TRBV15 and TRBJ2-1): DAMVIQNPRYQVTQFGKPVTLSCSQTLNHNVMYWYQQKSSQAPKLLFHYYDKDFNNEADTPDNFQSRRPNTSFCFLDIRSPGLGDTAMYLCATSRDRTSGLGDEQFFGPGTRLTVL.

The chain joins TRBV5-4 to TRBJ1-5; no reliable D call. This CDR3 spans 13 amino acids. V lost 4 bases, J lost 7 bases, and 12 bases lay in between. Per the germline V gene, CDR1 is SGHNT and CDR2 is YYREEE (reference sequence). The CDR3 nucleotides read TGTGCCAGCAGCGTGGCAGGCGCCCAGCCCCAGCATTTT. Translating gives CASSVAGAQPQHF.

J is TRBJ2-1 and V is TRBV4-1; TRBD2 agrees at 9 bases. The CDR3 is 15 residues long. V dropped 0 bases and J dropped 6; count of bases not matched to a gene: 3. Germline V gene data show CDR1 as MGHRA and CDR2 as YSYEKL. DNA for the CDR3: TGCGCCAGCAGCCAAGACTGGCGGGGGGGCAATGAGCAGTTCTTC. Its translation is CASSQDWRGGNEQFF.

The CDR3 protein is CASSKAKAFF. The CDR3 DNA reads as TGTGCCAGCAGCAAGGCGAAAGCTTTCTTT. The rearrangement joins TRBV21-1 to TRBJ1-1. TRBV21-1 is annotated as a pseudogene. The CDR3 spans 10 residues.

In nucleotides, the CDR3 is TGCGCCAGCAGCCTCAAAGACAGGGTGAGCTCTGGGGCCAACGTCCTGACTTTC. As protein: CASSLKDRVSSGANVLTF. The gene calls are TRBV5-1 and TRBJ2-6, with 7 bases identical to TRBD1. Germline V gives CDR1 SGHRS, CDR2 YFSETQ. J gave up 0 bases and V 4 bases, and 10 bases lay outside the gene matches. CDR3 length equals 18 residues.

This clone was seen only once. The CDR3 reads CAWSGVSNEQYF. CDR3 in DNA: TGTGCCTGGAGCGGGGTTAGCAACGAGCAGTACTTC. V usage is TRBV30 and J usage is TRBJ2-7, with D perhaps TRBD2 (5 bases). Trimming cost V 3 bases and J 5 bases, with 11 bases left between them. Germline values: CDR1 GTSNPN, CDR2 SVGIG (reference sequence). The length of the CDR3 is 12 residues.

This clone was picked up one time. The chain employs TRBV29-1 and TRBJ2-5; 10 nucleotides line up with TRBD1. The junction had 6 bases not matched to a gene; V was cut back by 6 bases and J by 5 bases. Germline CDR1 is SQVTM and CDR2 is ANQGSEA. CDR3 length: 13 residues. The chain's CDR3 is CSVDRGLGETQYF. The CDR3 bases are TGCAGCGTCGACAGGGGGCTTGGGGAGACCCAGTACTTC.

Points on this clone: The sample contains more than one DNA sequence encoding this CDR3. V and J are TRBV4-1 and TRBJ2-7; D remains ambiguous. The CDR3 runs to 14 residues. CDR1 is MGHRA, CDR2 YSYEKL, per germline. V was shortened by 0 bases and J by 0 bases, with 6 bases between the two germline ends. CDR3 DNA: TGCGCCAGCAGCCAAGATGCAGGCTCCTACGAGCAGTACTTC. As protein: CASSQDAGSYEQYF.

V gene TRBV13 combines with J gene TRBJ1-3; TRBD1 agrees at 9 bases. The CDR3 is 18 residues long. CDR1 and CDR2 from the germline V gene are PRHDT and FYEKMQ (reference sequence). The J segment lost 0 bases and the V segment lost 6 bases, leaving 12 bases of the junction unmatched. CDR3 nucleotides: TGTGCCAGCAGTCCAACTCCGGGACAGGGAATCTCTGGAAACACCATATATTTT. Amino acid sequence: CASSPTPGQGISGNTIYF.

The rearrangement links TRBV2 to TRBJ2-3, with 9 positions matching TRBD1. In germline, CDR1 is SNHLY, CDR2 FYNNEI. This CDR3 is 14 amino acids long. The ends lost 5 bases at V and 6 bases at J; junction bases unmatched: 6. This CDR3 reads CASSPGQGVDTQYF. CDR3 coding DNA: TGTGCCAGCAGTCCGGGACAGGGAGTCGATACGCAGTATTTT.

This clone was observed a few times. V gene TRBV29-1 combines with J gene TRBJ1-1; 8 bases are a match to TRBD1. J gave up 11 bases and V 7 bases, and 18 bases lay outside the gene matches. Germline loops: CDR1 SQVTM, CDR2 ANQGSEA. CDR3 length: 14 residues. CDR3 nucleotide sequence: TGCAGCGCCCGCCCCCGCAGGGGGCTTGGTTGGGCTTTCTTT. It yields the protein CSARPRRGLGWAFF.

The V gene is TRBV11-2, the J gene TRBJ2-1, with 10 positions matching TRBD2. Trimming removed 0 bases from V and 7 bases from J; junction bases left unmatched: 9. The V gene's germline CDR1 is SGHAT and CDR2 FQNNGV. This CDR3 has 17 residues. CDR3 loop: CASSLDGAGGLRNEQFF. The CDR3 region has the DNA TGTGCCAGCAGCTTAGATGGAGCGGGGGGGCTGAGAAATGAGCAGTTCTTC.